The 19 T cell receptor beta chains listed next were all sequenced from one sample in a study of type 1 regulatory T cells. Their recognized antigens are unknown. TCRdb processed the reads anew with MiXCR; each CDR3 protein has one entry. Among around 62,000 distinct CDR3 sequences, 63% were seen once, and the ten largest hold about 8%. Sample: cultured T cells, either the whole culture or a sorted T cell fraction (not recorded which). Specified subset: Tr1-enriched cell product generated in vitro against host alloantigens. Receptors were obtained from a human donor in good health.

The V gene is TRBV7-2, the J gene TRBJ2-6; D possibly corresponds to TRBD1 (6 bases). The CDR3 loop spans 20 amino acids. From germline, CDR1 is SGHTA and CDR2 FQGNSA. Trimming left V 5 bases short and J 1 base short, with 24 bases between. The CDR3 is CASSRPPGTRGRSGANVLTF. In DNA, the CDR3 is TGTGCCAGCAGCCGACCTCCCGGGACAAGGGGCAGGTCTGGGGCCAACGTCCTGACTTTC.

The V call is TRBV6-5, the J call TRBJ2-2; D gene unclear. This CDR3 region has 13 residues. Germline V lookup: CDR1 MNHEY, CDR2 SVGAGI. V was trimmed by 4 bases and J by 5 bases, leaving 8 bases between them. DNA for the CDR3: TGTGCCAGCAGTTTCATTCCTACCGGGGAGCTGTTTTTT. It translates to CASSFIPTGELFF.

This chain links TRBV7-9 with TRBJ2-5; 7 positions match TRBD2. Per germline, CDR1 SEHNR and CDR2 FQNEAQ (reference sequence). V lost 5 bases, J lost 2 bases, and 8 bases stayed unmatched. This CDR3 is 15 amino acids long. CDR3 region: CASSLALADQETQYF. The CDR3 DNA reads as TGTGCCAGCAGCCTCGCCCTAGCGGATCAAGAGACCCAGTACTTC.

This clonotype was detected only once. The chain recombines TRBV11-2 with TRBJ2-1; D unresolved. The germline CDR1 and CDR2 sequences are SGHAT and FQNNGV. The CDR3 has 13 amino acids. V gave up 1 base and J gave up 7 bases, with 8 bases separating them. CDR3: CASSLVGQNEQFF. Here the CDR3 DNA reads TGTGCCAGCAGCTTAGTGGGCCAGAATGAGCAGTTCTTC.

The chain recombines TRBV6-6 with TRBJ2-5; D perhaps matches TRBD2 (5 bases). The V end was cut by 4 bases, the J end by 5 bases, with 14 bases between. CDR1 is MNHNY, CDR2 SVGAGI, per germline (reference sequence). CDR3 length: 14 amino acids. In nucleotides, the CDR3 is TGTGCCAGCAGTTCCCTGCGGCAGCGGGAGACCCAGTACTTC. Its translation: CASSSLRQRETQYF.

The gene calls are TRBV4-1 and TRBJ2-4; D gene ambiguous. Between the trimmed V and J ends, which lost 0 bases and 6 bases, there was a span of 9 bases. This CDR3 region has 14 residues. The germline CDR1 and CDR2 sequences are MGHRA and YSYEKL. CDR3 loop: CASSQDGYPNIQYF. The CDR3 bases are TGCGCCAGCAGCCAAGATGGCTATCCAAACATTCAGTACTTC.

This clonotype was found a few times. The chain joins TRBV7-2 to TRBJ1-6; D not certain. CDR1 and CDR2 (germline): SGHTA, FQGNSA. Trimming left V 4 bases short and J 7 bases short, with 14 bases between. The CDR3 has 15 residues. The CDR3: CASSSWFRSNSPLHF. DNA for the CDR3: TGTGCCAGCAGCTCCTGGTTCAGGTCAAATTCACCCCTCCACTTT.

The chain links TRBV7-2 to TRBJ2-5; no clear D. The germline gives CDR1 SGHTA, CDR2 FQGNSA. V gave up 4 bases and J gave up 4 bases, with 10 bases separating them. The CDR3 contains 13 residues. This chain's CDR3 is CASSSVFGETQYF. CDR3 DNA: TGTGCCAGCAGCTCCGTCTTTGGAGAGACCCAGTACTTC.

The CDR3 coding sequence is TGTGCCAGCAGCTTAGCTGGCCGGATGAACACTGAAGCTTTCTTT. This gives the protein CASSLAGRMNTEAFF. The genes are TRBV7-9 and TRBJ1-1, with D unresolved. The V end lost 0 bases, the J end lost 0 bases, and 8 bases lay between the germline ends. This CDR3 region has 15 residues. CDR1 is SEHNR, CDR2 FQNEAQ, per germline (reference sequence).

This clonotype came up a few times. The chain carries TRBV7-9 and TRBJ1-4, with 9 bases identical to TRBD1. Trimming took 4 bases from V and 8 from J; bases not matched to a gene: 8. Germline loops: CDR1 SEHNR, CDR2 FQNEAQ (reference sequence). The CDR3 runs to 15 residues. CDR3 DNA sequence: TGTGCCAGCAGCTCCTACAGGGGGCTAGGCGAAAAACTGTTTTTT. Amino acid sequence: CASSSYRGLGEKLFF. The full variable domain, in which reference TRBV7-9 and TRBJ1-4 provide the parts outside the CDR3, is DTGVSQNPRHKITKRGQNVTFRCDPISEHNRLYWYRQTLGQGPEFLTYFQNEAQLEKSRLLSDRFSAERPKGSFSTLEIQRTEQGDSAMYLCASSSYRGLGEKLFFGSGTQLSVL.

This clonotype was detected once. V gene TRBV25-1 combines with J gene TRBJ1-3, with unresolved D. The CDR3 consists of 15 residues. The germline gives CDR1 MGHDK, CDR2 SYGVNS. V was clipped by 3 bases and J by 3 bases, with 12 bases between them. DNA for the CDR3: TGTGCCAGCAGTGAGCTGGGTAGTAATGGAAACACCATATATTTT. Translating gives CASSELGSNGNTIYF.

The genes are TRBV4-1 and TRBJ1-5; D is ambiguous. The CDR3 consists of 14 residues. CDR1 is MGHRA and CDR2 is YSYEKL in the germline V gene. The V gene lost 4 bases and the J gene lost 5 bases, with 12 bases spanning the gap. CDR3 in amino acids: CASSLRVDYQPQHF. Here the CDR3 DNA reads TGCGCCAGCAGCCTAAGGGTGGATTATCAGCCCCAGCATTTT.

The rearrangement uses TRBV29-1 and TRBJ2-7; 8 bases map to TRBD1. In germline, CDR1 is SQVTM, CDR2 ANQGSEA. The CDR3 runs 12 residues. The V segment lost 4 bases and the J segment 4 bases; nucleotides outside the gene matches: 3. CDR3 sequence (DNA): TGCAGCGTTGGGGACAGGCTTTACGAGCAGTACTTC. Amino acids: CSVGDRLYEQYF.

This rearrangement joins TRBV5-5 to TRBJ2-5; 7 nucleotides line up with TRBD1. CDR3 size: 14 residues. Germline lookup yields CDR1 SGHKS and CDR2 YYEKEE (reference sequence). V shed 3 bases and J 0 bases; nucleotides not matched to a gene: 2. DNA for the CDR3: TGTGCCAGCAGCTCGGGACAGAACCAAGAGACCCAGTACTTC. It translates to CASSSGQNQETQYF.

The rearrangement joins TRBV29-1 to TRBJ2-5, with D perhaps assigned TRBD1 or TRBD2 (6 bases each). The CDR3 covers 13 residues. Trimming removed 4 bases at V and 5 bases at J, with 14 bases between. The V gene's germline CDR1 is SQVTM and CDR2 ANQGSEA. The CDR3 protein is CSVVEGGRETQYF. CDR3 bases: TGCAGCGTTGTCGAGGGGGGTCGGGAGACCCAGTACTTC.

A note on this clonotype: A junction boundary mismatches the germline segment, possibly from a read error. The chain carries TRBV27 and TRBJ2-5, with TRBD2 as a possible D gene (5 bases). The CDR3 covers 13 residues. Per germline, CDR1 MNHEY and CDR2 SMNVEV (reference sequence). CDR3 sequence (DNA): TGTGTCAGCACCCACGGGGTGCAAGAGACCCAGTACTTC. Its protein product is CVSTHGVQETQYF.

This sequence joins TRBV5-1 and TRBJ2-5; D tentatively fits TRBD1 or TRBD2 (5 bases each). This CDR3 has 13 amino acids. V lost 0 bases, J lost 3 bases, and 6 bases lay in between. Germline V gene sequence: CDR1 SGHRS, CDR2 YFSETQ. The CDR3 reads CASSLGDEETQYF. In DNA form, the CDR3 reads TGCGCCAGCAGCTTGGGGGACGAAGAGACCCAGTACTTC.

This chain links TRBV29-1 with TRBJ2-1, with 11 bases lining up with TRBD2. CDR1 SQVTM and CDR2 ANQGSEA come from the germline V gene. V was pared by 4 bases and J by 8 bases, with 19 bases of the junction left unmatched. This CDR3 comprises 18 residues. For the CDR3, the DNA is TGCAGCGTTGTTGGCAGCGGAGAAACTAGCGGGAGATTAGATGAGCAGTTCTTC. Its protein product is CSVVGSGETSGRLDEQFF.

This clonotype showed up just a few times. This chain joins TRBV7-2 and TRBJ2-2; TRBD1 might be the D (5 bases). The V gene's germline CDR1 is SGHTA and CDR2 FQGNSA. The CDR3 loop spans 16 amino acids. With 3 bases removed from V and 1 base from J, the gap between germline ends came to 12 bases. CDR3 sequence reads: CASSFSGNQNTGELFF. The CDR3 DNA sequence: TGTGCCAGCAGCTTTTCAGGGAATCAGAACACCGGGGAGCTGTTTTTT.